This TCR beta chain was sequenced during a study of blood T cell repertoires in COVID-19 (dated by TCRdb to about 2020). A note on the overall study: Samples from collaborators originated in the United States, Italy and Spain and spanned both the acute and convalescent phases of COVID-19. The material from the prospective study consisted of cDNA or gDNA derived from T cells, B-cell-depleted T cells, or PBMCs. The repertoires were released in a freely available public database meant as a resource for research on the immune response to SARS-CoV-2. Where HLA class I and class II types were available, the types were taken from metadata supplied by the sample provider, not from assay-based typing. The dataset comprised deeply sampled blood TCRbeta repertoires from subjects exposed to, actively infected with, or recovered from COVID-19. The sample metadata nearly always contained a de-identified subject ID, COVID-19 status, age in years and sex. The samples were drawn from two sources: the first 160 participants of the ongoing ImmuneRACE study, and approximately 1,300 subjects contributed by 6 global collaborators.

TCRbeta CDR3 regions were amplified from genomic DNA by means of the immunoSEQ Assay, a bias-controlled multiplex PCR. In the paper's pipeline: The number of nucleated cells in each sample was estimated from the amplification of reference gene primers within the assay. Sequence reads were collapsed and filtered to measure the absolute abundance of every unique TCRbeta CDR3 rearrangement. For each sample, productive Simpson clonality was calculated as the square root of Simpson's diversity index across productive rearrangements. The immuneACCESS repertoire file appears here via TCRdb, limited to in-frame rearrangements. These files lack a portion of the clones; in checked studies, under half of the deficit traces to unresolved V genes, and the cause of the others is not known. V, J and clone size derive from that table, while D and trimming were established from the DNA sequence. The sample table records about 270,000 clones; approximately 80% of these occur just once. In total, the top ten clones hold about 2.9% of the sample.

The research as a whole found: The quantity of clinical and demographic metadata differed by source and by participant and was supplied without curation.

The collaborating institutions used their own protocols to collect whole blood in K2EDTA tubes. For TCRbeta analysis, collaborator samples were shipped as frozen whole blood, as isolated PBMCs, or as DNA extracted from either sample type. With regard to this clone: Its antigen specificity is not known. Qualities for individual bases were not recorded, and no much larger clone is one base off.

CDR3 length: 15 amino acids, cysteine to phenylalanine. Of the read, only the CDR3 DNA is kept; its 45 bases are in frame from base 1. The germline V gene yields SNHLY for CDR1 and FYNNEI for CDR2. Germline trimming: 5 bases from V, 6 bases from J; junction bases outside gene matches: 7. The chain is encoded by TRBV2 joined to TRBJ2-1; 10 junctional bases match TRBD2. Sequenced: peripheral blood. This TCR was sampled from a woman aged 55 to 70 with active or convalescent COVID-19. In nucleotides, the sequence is TGTGCCAGCAGTCGGAGCGGGGGGGCTCTCAATGAGCAGTTCTTC. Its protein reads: CASSRSGGALNEQFF.